These 20 T cell receptor beta chains came from one sample sequenced in a study of blood T cell repertoires in COVID-19. Here immunoSEQ multiplex PCR was the method, and the copy in TCRdb shows in-frame clones only, minus some. The sample shows some 110,000 clones, more than 75% of them seen only once. Sequenced material: peripheral blood. The receptors derive from a human donor in a cohort sampled during active COVID-19.

This chain links TRBV4-1 with TRBJ2-3; 7 bases agree with TRBD2. The CDR3 length is 17 residues. Germline CDR1 reads MGHRA; CDR2 reads YSYEKL. The V segment lost 0 bases and the J segment 2 bases; nucleotides outside the gene matches: 8. The CDR3 nucleotides read TGCGCCAGCAGCCAAGATAACGGAGCGGGGCTCACAGATACGCAGTATTTT. Protein sequence: CASSQDNGAGLTDTQYF.

The rearrangement uses TRBV18 and TRBJ1-4; D is unclear. The CDR3 is 12 residues long. V lost 3 bases, J lost 9 bases, and 8 bases lay in between. The germline V gene has CDR1 KGHSH and CDR2 LQKENI. The CDR3, as DNA: TGTGCCAGCTCACCCGGGGAGAAAAAACTGTTTTTT. It codes for CASSPGEKKLFF.

The V gene is TRBV6-5, the J gene TRBJ2-7; D is unresolved. Trimming stripped 5 bases from V and 1 base from J, with 12 bases between. The CDR3 length is 14 residues. Germline lookup yields CDR1 MNHEY and CDR2 SVGAGI. Here the CDR3 reads CASSKQTASYEQYF. DNA of the CDR3: TGTGCCAGCAGTAAACAGACGGCGTCCTACGAGCAGTACTTC.

The V call is TRBV9, the J call TRBJ2-3; 7 nucleotides match TRBD1. The V gene end was trimmed by 0 bases and the J gene end by 4 bases; junction bases not matched to a gene: 8. From germline, CDR1 is SGDLS and CDR2 YYNGEE. This CDR3 has 16 amino acids. CDR3 amino acids: CASSVGGRGRADTQYF. The CDR3 DNA follows: TGTGCCAGCAGCGTAGGGGGAAGGGGGCGGGCAGATACGCAGTATTTT.

This clone has more than one count but fewer than ten. CDR3 loop: CASTWDREGMAQYF. DNA for the CDR3: TGCGCCAGCACCTGGGACAGGGAAGGAATGGCACAGTACTTC. The rearrangement uses TRBV10-2 and TRBJ2-7; 9 bases agree with TRBD1. Germline trimming cut 7 bases from V and 10 bases from J; bases unmatched to any gene: 14. The CDR3 runs 14 residues. Germline V gene data show CDR1 as WSHSY and CDR2 as SAAADI.

The rearrangement joins TRBV6-1 to TRBJ2-7; 8 nucleotides line up with TRBD1. There are 15 residues in the CDR3. Germline trimming cut 0 bases from V and 4 bases from J; bases unmatched to any gene: 5. Germline loops: CDR1 MNHNS, CDR2 SASEGT. The CDR3 DNA is TGTGCCAGCAGTGAAGCCCCCGGGACAGGATACGAGCAGTACTTC. Encoded protein: CASSEAPGTGYEQYF.

The gene calls are TRBV5-8 and TRBJ2-1; TRBD2 matches 11 bases. Germline V CDR1 and CDR2: SGHTS, YDEGEE. The CDR3 extends over 14 amino acids. Trimming took 1 base from V and 7 from J; bases not matched to a gene: 1. CDR3 DNA sequence: TGTGCCAGCAGCTTGCTAGCGGGAGGAAATGAGCAGTTCTTC. Translating it yields CASSLLAGGNEQFF.

The chain couples TRBV7-2 to TRBJ2-1; D gene ambiguous. Germline V gene data show CDR1 as SGHTA and CDR2 as FQGNSA. CDR3 length: 13 amino acids. V was pared by 0 bases and J by 4 bases, with 4 bases between. The CDR3 here is CASSLAEYNEQFF. For the CDR3, the DNA is TGTGCCAGCAGCTTAGCAGAGTACAATGAGCAGTTCTTC.

Within the sample, this clone is medium-sized. The chain employs TRBV7-9 and TRBJ1-5; D is possibly TRBD1 (6 bases). The V gene lost 5 bases and the J gene lost 2 bases, with 13 bases spanning the gap. CDR1 is SEHNR, CDR2 FQNEAQ, per germline (reference sequence). The CDR3 length is 15 residues. The CDR3: CASSEQGGGNQPQHF. As DNA, the CDR3 is TGTGCCAGCAGCGAACAGGGAGGGGGCAATCAGCCCCAGCATTTT.

The V gene is TRBV11-2, the J gene TRBJ2-1, with D possibly TRBD2 on 5 matching bases. Looked up from germline, CDR1 is SGHAT and CDR2 is FQNNGV. This CDR3 spans 15 amino acids. V lost 7 bases to trimming and J lost 8 bases, with 21 bases between them. The CDR3 loop reads CASNHQRHPTYEQFF. The DNA of the CDR3 is TGTGCCAGCAACCACCAGCGGCATCCTACCTATGAGCAGTTCTTC.

This rearrangement joins TRBV5-1 to TRBJ1-4; 8 bases line up with TRBD1. The germline V gene encodes CDR1 SGHRS and CDR2 YFSETQ. This CDR3 is 20 amino acids long. The CDR3 DNA reads as TGCGCGAATCCGCTTCTCCACGAAAAACGGACAGGGTGTTCTAATGAAAAACTGTTTTTT. Translated: CANPLLHEKRTGCSNEKLFF.

The chain is built from TRBV2 and TRBJ2-5, with D unclear. V was shortened by 4 bases and J by 5 bases, with 11 bases between the two germline ends. The CDR3 is made up of 13 amino acids. Germline V gene sequence: CDR1 SNHLY, CDR2 FYNNEI. The CDR3 spells CASSGGEAETQYF. CDR3 nucleotide sequence: TGTGCCAGCAGTGGAGGAGAAGCGGAGACCCAGTACTTC.

The chain uses TRBV5-1 and TRBJ2-4; 11 bases line up with TRBD2. The V gene's germline CDR1 is SGHRS and CDR2 YFSETQ. The junction had 17 bases not matched to a gene; V was cut back by 0 bases and J by 0 bases. The CDR3 covers 22 residues. The DNA for the CDR3 is TGCGCCAGCAGCTTGGAGGCCCTTAGCGGGAGGGCCCCTTCGACAGCCAAAAACATTCAGTACTTC. Amino acids: CASSLEALSGRAPSTAKNIQYF.

V is TRBV19 and J is TRBJ1-1; 7 nucleotides align to TRBD1. The CDR3 runs 14 residues. CDR1 and CDR2 from the germline V gene are LNHDA and SQIVND (reference sequence). V dropped 7 bases and J dropped 4; count of bases not matched to a gene: 9. The chain's CDR3 is CASKPQGYGTEAFF. The CDR3 DNA reads as TGTGCCAGTAAGCCACAGGGGTATGGCACTGAAGCTTTCTTT.

V is TRBV10-2 and J is TRBJ2-1; tentative D call: TRBD1 (6 bases). The CDR3 has 15 amino acids. Trimming removed 0 bases at V and 4 bases at J, with 10 bases between. Germline V gene data show CDR1 as WSHSY and CDR2 as SAAADI. The CDR3 nucleotides read TGCGCCAGCAGTGAGTCGGGGACACATTACAATGAGCAGTTCTTC. Its translation: CASSESGTHYNEQFF.

This clone was found once. The chain combines TRBV2 with TRBJ2-5; D ambiguous. Germline V gene data show CDR1 as SNHLY and CDR2 as FYNNEI. The V end was cut by 8 bases, the J end by 5 bases, with 12 bases between. This CDR3 comprises 12 residues. CDR3 in DNA: TGTGCCAGCTCCCCACAGAGTGAGACCCAGTACTTC. Residues: CASSPQSETQYF. Together with reference TRBV2 and TRBJ2-5, the CDR3 gives the full variable domain: EPEVTQTPSHQVTQMGQEVILRCVPISNHLYFYWYRQILGQKVEFLVSFYNNEISEKSEIFDDQFSVERPDGSNFTLKIRSTKLEDSAMYFCASSPQSETQYFGPGTRLLVL.

The chain couples TRBV28 to TRBJ2-7; perhaps TRBD1 as D (6 bases). The germline V and J ends were trimmed by 5 bases and 2 bases, with 16 bases remaining between them. Germline CDR1 MDHEN, CDR2 SYDVKM. This CDR3 comprises 15 residues. The CDR3 region is CASSPPGHRTYEQYF. The CDR3 DNA follows: TGTGCCAGCAGTCCTCCGGGACATCGAACCTACGAGCAGTACTTC.

The genes are TRBV10-3 and TRBJ2-1; the match to TRBD2 covers 15 bases. The CDR3 loop spans 17 amino acids. The V and J ends lost 3 bases and 9 bases, in that order; junction bases with no gene match: 9. Per the germline V gene, CDR1 is ENHRY and CDR2 is SYGVKD. This CDR3 is CAISEGTGLAGGFEQFF. Written as DNA, the CDR3 is TGTGCCATCAGTGAAGGGACCGGACTAGCGGGAGGGTTTGAGCAGTTCTTC.

This chain links TRBV7-2 with TRBJ2-7, with TRBD1 identical over 12 bases. This CDR3 contains 15 residues. V was clipped by 4 bases and J by 6 bases; unmatched bases: 7. The germline CDR1 and CDR2 sequences are SGHTA and FQGNSA. The CDR3 is CASSSLGTGGAEQYF. The CDR3 nucleotides are TGTGCCAGCAGCTCCCTGGGGACAGGGGGCGCCGAGCAGTACTTC.

This clone was counted between two and nine times. The chain has TRBV7-9 and TRBJ1-3, with D maybe TRBD1 (6 bases). Trimming removed 10 bases at V and 0 bases at J, with 13 bases between. CDR1 SEHNR and CDR2 FQNEAQ come from the germline V gene (reference sequence). This CDR3 has 14 amino acids. The CDR3 region is CATNRVGSGNTIYF. The CDR3 DNA follows: TGTGCCACCAACAGGGTGGGCTCTGGAAACACCATATATTTT.